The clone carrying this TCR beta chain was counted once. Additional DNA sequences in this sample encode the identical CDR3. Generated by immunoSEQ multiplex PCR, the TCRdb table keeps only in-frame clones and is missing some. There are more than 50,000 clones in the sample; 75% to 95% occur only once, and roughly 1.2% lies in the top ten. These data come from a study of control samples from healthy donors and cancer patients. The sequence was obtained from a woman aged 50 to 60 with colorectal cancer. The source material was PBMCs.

The CDR3 loop reads CAWSVQADTQYF. The CDR3 coding sequence is TGTGCCTGGAGTGTGCAGGCAGATACGCAGTATTTT. The chain joins TRBV30 to TRBJ2-3; D call uncertain. Germline-derived CDR1 and CDR2 are GTSNPN and SVGIG (reference sequence). The CDR3 runs 12 residues. V was trimmed by 0 bases and J by 4 bases, leaving 5 bases between them.